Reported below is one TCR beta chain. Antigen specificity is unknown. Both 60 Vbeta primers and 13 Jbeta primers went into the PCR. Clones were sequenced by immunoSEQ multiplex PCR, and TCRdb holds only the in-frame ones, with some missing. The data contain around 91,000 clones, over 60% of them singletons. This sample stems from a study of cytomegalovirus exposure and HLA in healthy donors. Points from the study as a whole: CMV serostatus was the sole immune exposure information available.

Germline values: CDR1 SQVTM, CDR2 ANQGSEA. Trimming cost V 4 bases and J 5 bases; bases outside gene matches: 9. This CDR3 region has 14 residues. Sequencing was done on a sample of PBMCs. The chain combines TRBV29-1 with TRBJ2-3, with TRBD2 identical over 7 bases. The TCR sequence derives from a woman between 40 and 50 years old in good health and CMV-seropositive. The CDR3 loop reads CSVVLAGLVDTQYF. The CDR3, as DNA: TGCAGCGTTGTGTTAGCGGGTTTGGTAGATACGCAGTATTTT.